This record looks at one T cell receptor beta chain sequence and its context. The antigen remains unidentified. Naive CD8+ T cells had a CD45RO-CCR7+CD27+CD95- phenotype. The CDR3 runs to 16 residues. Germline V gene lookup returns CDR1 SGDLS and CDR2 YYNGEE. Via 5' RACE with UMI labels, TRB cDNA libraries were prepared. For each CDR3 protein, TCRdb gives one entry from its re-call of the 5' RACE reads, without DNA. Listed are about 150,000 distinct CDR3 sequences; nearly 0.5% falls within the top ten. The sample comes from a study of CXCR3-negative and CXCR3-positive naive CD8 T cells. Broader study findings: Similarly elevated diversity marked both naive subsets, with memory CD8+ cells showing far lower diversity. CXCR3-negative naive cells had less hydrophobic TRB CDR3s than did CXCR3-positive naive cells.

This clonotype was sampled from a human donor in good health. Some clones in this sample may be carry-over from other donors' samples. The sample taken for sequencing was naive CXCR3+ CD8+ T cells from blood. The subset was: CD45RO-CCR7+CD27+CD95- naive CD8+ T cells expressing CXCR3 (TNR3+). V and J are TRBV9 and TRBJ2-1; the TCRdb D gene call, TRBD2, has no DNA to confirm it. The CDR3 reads CASSAFSGGDYNEQFF.